Below, 14 T cell receptor beta chains from the same sample are listed, as sequenced in a study of blood T cell repertoires in COVID-19. The protocol was immunoSEQ multiplex PCR, while the TCRdb copy is restricted to in-frame clones and leaves out a portion. The sample lists 150,000 to 200,000 clones, over 70% occurring once. Sequenced: peripheral blood. Receptors originate from a man in his fifties or sixties with acute or convalescent COVID-19.

The chain links TRBV15 to TRBJ2-2, with D unclear. Germline CDR1 and CDR2: LNHNV and YYDKDF (reference sequence). The CDR3 contains 15 residues. Deletions cut 5 bases from V and 0 bases from J, with 10 bases between. The DNA for the CDR3 is TGTGCCACCAGCGTTAGATCCGCGAACACCGGGGAGCTGTTTTTT. It codes for CATSVRSANTGELFF.

The rearrangement links TRBV10-2 to TRBJ1-1; D gene uncertain. Looked up from germline, CDR1 is WSHSY and CDR2 is SAAADI. The CDR3 covers 11 residues. Trimming pared 6 bases from V and 3 bases from J, leaving 5 bases between. The CDR3 spells CASRHDTEAFF. The CDR3 nucleotides read TGCGCCAGCAGACACGACACTGAAGCTTTCTTT.

This clone was observed a handful of times. The rearrangement uses TRBV5-1 and TRBJ1-2; 9 bases line up with TRBD1. CDR3 size: 16 residues. V was pared by 4 bases and J by 8 bases, with 15 bases of the junction left unmatched. Germline V gene lookup returns CDR1 SGHRS and CDR2 YFSETQ. CDR3 bases: TGCGCCAGCAGCGAATCCGGGACAGGGTGGACGGGGGGCTACACCTTC. It codes for CASSESGTGWTGGYTF.

This chain joins TRBV7-3 and TRBJ1-1; 9 bases agree with TRBD1. CDR3 length: 14 residues. Germline CDR1 SGHTA, CDR2 FQGTGA. With V trimmed by 6 bases and J by 3 bases, 5 bases remained unmatched. The CDR3 DNA follows: TGTGCCAGCAGACTACAGGGGGCTGACACTGAAGCTTTCTTT. Encoded protein: CASRLQGADTEAFF.

In its sample, this clone was seen once. The J gene is TRBJ1-1, the V gene TRBV7-8, with a tentative D call TRBD1 (6 bases). The CDR3 is 17 amino acids. CDR1 and CDR2 from the germline V gene are SGHVS and FQNEAQ. Trimming took 5 bases from V and 4 from J, leaving 23 bases between them. Here the CDR3 reads CASSPIFPIQGGTEAFF. For the CDR3, the DNA is TGTGCCAGCAGCCCTATTTTCCCGATACAGGGCGGCACTGAAGCTTTCTTT.

V is TRBV2 and J is TRBJ2-3, with 11 bases fitting TRBD2. The CDR3 length is 17 residues. Germline CDR1 and CDR2: SNHLY and FYNNEI. With V trimmed by 3 bases and J by 5 bases, 10 bases remained unmatched. CDR3 coding DNA: TGTGCCAGCAGTGATAATAGCGGGAGGGCCTGGGGAGATACGCAGTATTTT. This sequence encodes CASSDNSGRAWGDTQYF.

The chain links TRBV7-3 to TRBJ1-1; D remains unclear. The CDR3 length is 13 residues. Trimming stripped 4 bases from V and 4 bases from J, with 10 bases between. CDR1 and CDR2 from the germline V gene are SGHTA and FQGTGA. The CDR3 nucleotides read TGTGCCAGCAGCTCCGGGGATTCCACTGAAGCTTTCTTT. Protein: CASSSGDSTEAFF.

CDR3 DNA: TGTGCCAGTAGTACGACAGGGGGCGAAAGTTCACCCCTCCACTTT. It codes for CASSTTGGESSPLHF. The chain carries TRBV19 and TRBJ1-6; TRBD1 agrees at 10 bases. Germline V gives CDR1 LNHDA, CDR2 SQIVND (reference sequence). V lost 4 bases and J lost 9; bases outside the gene matches: 6. The length of the CDR3 is 15 residues. Based on the CDR3 plus reference TRBV19 and TRBJ1-6, the full variable domain is DGGITQSPKYLFRKEGQNVTLSCEQNLNHDAMYWYRQDPGQGLRLIYYSQIVNDFQKGDIAEGYSVSREKKESFPLTVTSAQKNPTAFYLCASSTTGGESSPLHFGNGTRLTVT.

This clone was seen a handful of times. V gene TRBV5-1 combines with J gene TRBJ1-1, with D maybe TRBD1 (6 bases). V dropped 5 bases and J dropped 1 base, with 12 bases sitting between them. The CDR3 runs to 14 residues. The germline gives CDR1 SGHRS, CDR2 YFSETQ. Written as DNA, the CDR3 is TGCGCCAGCAGGTCCGGGACACAGAACACTGAAGCTTTCTTT. Translated, it gives CASRSGTQNTEAFF.

The chain has TRBV6-1 and TRBJ1-4, with D tentatively TRBD1 (6 bases). Looked up from germline, CDR1 is MNHNS and CDR2 is SASEGT. V was shortened by 0 bases and J by 5 bases, with 10 bases between the two germline ends. CDR3 length: 15 residues. The CDR3 here is CASSEARGPNEKLFF. Written as DNA, the CDR3 is TGTGCCAGCAGTGAAGCGCGGGGGCCCAATGAAAAACTGTTTTTT.

The chain couples TRBV25-1 to TRBJ2-1; D is undetermined. Germline CDR1 reads MGHDK; CDR2 reads SYGVNS. V lost 4 bases and J 6 bases, leaving 10 bases between the germline ends. The CDR3 is 13 amino acids. CDR3 loop: CASSGALGNEQFF. Here the CDR3 DNA reads TGTGCCAGCAGTGGGGCCCTGGGCAATGAGCAGTTCTTC. Full variable domain (outside the CDR3, taken from reference TRBV25-1 and TRBJ2-1): EADIYQTPRYLVIGTGKKITLECSQTMGHDKMYWYQQDPGMELHLIHYSYGVNSTEKGDLSSESTVSRIRTEHFPLTLESARPSHTSQYLCASSGALGNEQFFGPGTRLTVL.

The chain has TRBV7-6 and TRBJ1-4; TRBD1 aligns across 7 bases. This CDR3 is built from 15 residues. V gave up 5 bases and J gave up 8 bases; unmatched junction bases: 11. Germline lookup yields CDR1 SGHVS and CDR2 FNYEAQ. Here the CDR3 reads CASSPHRQGGEKLFF. For the CDR3, the DNA is TGTGCCAGCAGCCCGCACCGACAGGGTGGGGAAAAACTGTTTTTT.

The chain is built from TRBV5-1 and TRBJ1-1; D is perhaps TRBD1 (6 bases). V was pared by 4 bases and J by 2 bases, with 12 bases between. This CDR3 has 14 amino acids. CDR1 SGHRS and CDR2 YFSETQ come from the germline V gene. The CDR3 nucleotides read TGCGCCAGCAGCCCGCTGACAGGAAACACTGAAGCTTTCTTT. This sequence encodes CASSPLTGNTEAFF.

The chain employs TRBV18 and TRBJ1-4; TRBD1 might be the D (6 bases). Per germline, CDR1 KGHSH and CDR2 LQKENI. The CDR3 spans 16 residues. V dropped 5 bases and J dropped 8 bases, with 21 bases sitting between them. The CDR3 coding sequence is TGTGCCAGCTCAAGCGTTGGGGGGGCGCCTTGGGAAAAACTGTTTTTT. It yields the protein CASSSVGGAPWEKLFF.